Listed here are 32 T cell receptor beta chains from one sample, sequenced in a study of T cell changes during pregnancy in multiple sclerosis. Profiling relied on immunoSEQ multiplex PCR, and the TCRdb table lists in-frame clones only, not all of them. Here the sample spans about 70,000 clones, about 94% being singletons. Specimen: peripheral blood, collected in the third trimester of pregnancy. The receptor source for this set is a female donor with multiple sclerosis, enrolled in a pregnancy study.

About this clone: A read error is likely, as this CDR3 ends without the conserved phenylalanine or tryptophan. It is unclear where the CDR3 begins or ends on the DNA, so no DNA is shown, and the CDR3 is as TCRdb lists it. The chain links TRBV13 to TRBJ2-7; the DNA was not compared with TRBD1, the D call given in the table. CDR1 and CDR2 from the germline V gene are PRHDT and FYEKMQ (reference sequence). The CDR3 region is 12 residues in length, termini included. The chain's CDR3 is CASSSPPTEASD.

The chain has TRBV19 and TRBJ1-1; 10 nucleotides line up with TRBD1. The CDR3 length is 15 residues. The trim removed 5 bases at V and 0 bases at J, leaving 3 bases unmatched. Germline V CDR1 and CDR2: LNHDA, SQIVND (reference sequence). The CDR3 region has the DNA TGTGCCAGTAGTGACAGGGGGCAAATGAACACTGAAGCTTTCTTT. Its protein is CASSDRGQMNTEAFF.

The CDR3 coding sequence is TGCGCCAGCAGCCAAGAATGGGAGACTGAAGCTTTCTTT. This sequence encodes CASSQEWETEAFF. The V gene is TRBV4-3, the J gene TRBJ1-1; D unresolved. This CDR3 has 13 residues. CDR1 is LGHNA and CDR2 is YSLEER in the germline V gene. The V end was cut by 0 bases, the J end by 5 bases, with 7 bases between.

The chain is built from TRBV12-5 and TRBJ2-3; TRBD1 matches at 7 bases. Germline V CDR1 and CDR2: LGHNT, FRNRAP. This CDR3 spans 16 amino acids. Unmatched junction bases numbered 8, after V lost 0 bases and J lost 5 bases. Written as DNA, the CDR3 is TGTGCTAGTGGTTTGGTACGAGGGGGCGCGATAGATACGCAGTATTTT. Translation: CASGLVRGGAIDTQYF.

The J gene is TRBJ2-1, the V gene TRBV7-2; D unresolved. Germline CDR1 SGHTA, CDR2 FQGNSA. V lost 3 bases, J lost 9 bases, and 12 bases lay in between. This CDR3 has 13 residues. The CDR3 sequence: CASSFSTAVEQFF. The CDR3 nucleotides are TGTGCCAGCAGCTTCTCCACCGCGGTTGAGCAGTTCTTC.

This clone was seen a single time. CDR3 nucleotide sequence: TGTGCCAGCAGCCTCCGGACTAGCGGGGTAGGAGAGACCCAGTACTTC. It translates to CASSLRTSGVGETQYF. V is TRBV9 and J is TRBJ2-5; 12 nucleotides line up with TRBD2. CDR3 size: 16 residues. Germline V lookup: CDR1 SGDLS, CDR2 YYNGEE. V shed 4 bases, J shed 4 bases, and the junction held 8 bases outside the gene matches.

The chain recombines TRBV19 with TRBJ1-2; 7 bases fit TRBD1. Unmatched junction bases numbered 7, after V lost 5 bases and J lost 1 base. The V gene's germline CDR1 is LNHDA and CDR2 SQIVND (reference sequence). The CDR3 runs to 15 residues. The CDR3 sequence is CASSQGDSLNYGYTF. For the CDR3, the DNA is TGTGCCAGTAGTCAGGGGGACAGCCTTAACTATGGCTACACCTTC.

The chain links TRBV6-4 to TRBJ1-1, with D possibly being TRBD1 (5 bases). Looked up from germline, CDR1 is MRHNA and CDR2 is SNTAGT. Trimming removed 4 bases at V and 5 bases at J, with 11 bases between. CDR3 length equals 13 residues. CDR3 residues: CASSVGGSTEAFF. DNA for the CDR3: TGTGCCAGCAGTGTCGGGGGGTCGACTGAAGCTTTCTTT.

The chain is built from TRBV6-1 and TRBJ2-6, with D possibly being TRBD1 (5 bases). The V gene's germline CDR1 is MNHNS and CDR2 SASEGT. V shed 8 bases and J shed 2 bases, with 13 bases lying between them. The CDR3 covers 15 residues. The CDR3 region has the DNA TGTGCCAGCTACCAGGGAACCCCTGGGGCCAACGTCCTGACTTTC. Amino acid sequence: CASYQGTPGANVLTF.

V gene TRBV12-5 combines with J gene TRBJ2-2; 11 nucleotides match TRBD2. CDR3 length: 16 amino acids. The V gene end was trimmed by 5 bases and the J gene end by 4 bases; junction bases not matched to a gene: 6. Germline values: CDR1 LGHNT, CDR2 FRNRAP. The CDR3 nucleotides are TGTGCTAGTGGTCGACTAGCGGGGAGTCCCACCGGGGAGCTGTTTTTT. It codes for CASGRLAGSPTGELFF.

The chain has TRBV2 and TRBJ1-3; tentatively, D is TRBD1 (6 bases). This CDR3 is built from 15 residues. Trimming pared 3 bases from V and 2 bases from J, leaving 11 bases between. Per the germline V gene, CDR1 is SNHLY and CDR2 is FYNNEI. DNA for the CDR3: TGTGCCAGCAGTGACAGGGGAGTTCCTGGAAACACCATATATTTT. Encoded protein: CASSDRGVPGNTIYF.

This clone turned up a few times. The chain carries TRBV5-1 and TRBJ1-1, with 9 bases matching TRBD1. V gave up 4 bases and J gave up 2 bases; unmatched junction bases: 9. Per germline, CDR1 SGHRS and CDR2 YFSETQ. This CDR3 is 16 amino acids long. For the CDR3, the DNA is TGCGCCAGCAGCCCGGGGACAGGGATCAGAAACACTGAAGCTTTCTTT. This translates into CASSPGTGIRNTEAFF.

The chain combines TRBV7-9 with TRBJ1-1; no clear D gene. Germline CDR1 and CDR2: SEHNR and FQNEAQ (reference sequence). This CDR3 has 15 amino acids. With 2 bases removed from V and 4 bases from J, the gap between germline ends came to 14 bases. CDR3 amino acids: CASSLFGFGGTEAFF. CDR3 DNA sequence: TGTGCCAGCAGCTTATTCGGGTTCGGAGGCACTGAAGCTTTCTTT. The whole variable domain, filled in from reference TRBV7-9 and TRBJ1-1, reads DTGVSQNPRHKITKRGQNVTFRCDPISEHNRLYWYRQTLGQGPEFLTYFQNEAQLEKSRLLSDRFSAERPKGSFSTLEIQRTEQGDSAMYLCASSLFGFGGTEAFFGQGTRLTVV.

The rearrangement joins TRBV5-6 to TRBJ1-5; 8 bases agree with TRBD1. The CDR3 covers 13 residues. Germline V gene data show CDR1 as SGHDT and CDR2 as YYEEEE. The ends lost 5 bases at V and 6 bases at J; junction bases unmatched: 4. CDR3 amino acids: CASSGQGRQPQHF. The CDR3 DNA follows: TGTGCCAGCAGTGGACAGGGTCGTCAGCCCCAGCATTTT.

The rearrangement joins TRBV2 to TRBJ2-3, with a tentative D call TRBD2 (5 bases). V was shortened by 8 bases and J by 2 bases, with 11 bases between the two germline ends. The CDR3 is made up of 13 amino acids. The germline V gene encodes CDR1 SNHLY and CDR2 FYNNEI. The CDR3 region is CASSRGTTDTQYF. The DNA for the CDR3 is TGTGCCAGCTCACGGGGAACCACAGATACGCAGTATTTT. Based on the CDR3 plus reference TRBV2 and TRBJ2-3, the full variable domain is EPEVTQTPSHQVTQMGQEVILRCVPISNHLYFYWYRQILGQKVEFLVSFYNNEISEKSEIFDDQFSVERPDGSNFTLKIRSTKLEDSAMYFCASSRGTTDTQYFGPGTRLTVL.

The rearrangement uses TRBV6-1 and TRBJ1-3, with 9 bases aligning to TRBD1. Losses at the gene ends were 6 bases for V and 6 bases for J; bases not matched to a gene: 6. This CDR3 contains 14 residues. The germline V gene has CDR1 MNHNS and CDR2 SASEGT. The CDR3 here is CASSGGTGLNTIYF. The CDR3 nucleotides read TGTGCCAGCAGCGGGGGGACAGGGCTAAACACCATATATTTT.

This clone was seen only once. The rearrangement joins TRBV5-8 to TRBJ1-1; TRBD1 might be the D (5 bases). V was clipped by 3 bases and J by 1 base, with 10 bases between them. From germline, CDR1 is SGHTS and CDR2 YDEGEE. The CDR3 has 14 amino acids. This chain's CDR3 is CASSWRGGNTEAFF. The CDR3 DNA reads TGTGCCAGCAGCTGGCGGGGGGGGAACACTGAAGCTTTCTTT. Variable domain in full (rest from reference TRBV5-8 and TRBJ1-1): EAGVTQSPTHLIKTRGQQATLRCSPISGHTSVYWYQQALGLGLQFLLWYDEGEERNRGNFPPRFSGRQFPNYSSELNVNALELEDSALYLCASSWRGGNTEAFFGQGTRLTVV.

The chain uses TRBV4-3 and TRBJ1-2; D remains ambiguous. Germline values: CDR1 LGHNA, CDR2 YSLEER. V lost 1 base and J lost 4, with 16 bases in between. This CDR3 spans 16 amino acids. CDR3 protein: CASSQAGGGPVYGYTF. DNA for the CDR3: TGCGCCAGCAGCCAAGCTGGAGGAGGGCCCGTCTATGGCTACACCTTC.

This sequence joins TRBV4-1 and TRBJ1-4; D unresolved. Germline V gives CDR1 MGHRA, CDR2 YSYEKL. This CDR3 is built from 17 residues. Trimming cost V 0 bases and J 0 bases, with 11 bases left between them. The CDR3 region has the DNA TGCGCCAGCAGCCAAGACTCCGCGGGAGCAACTAATGAAAAACTGTTTTTT. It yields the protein CASSQDSAGATNEKLFF.

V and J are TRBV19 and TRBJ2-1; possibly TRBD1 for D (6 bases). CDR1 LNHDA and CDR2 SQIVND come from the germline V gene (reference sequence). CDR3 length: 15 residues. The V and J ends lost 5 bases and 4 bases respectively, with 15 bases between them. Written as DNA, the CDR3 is TGTGCCAGTAGTCTGCGTTGGGGGCAGTACAATGAGCAGTTCTTC. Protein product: CASSLRWGQYNEQFF.

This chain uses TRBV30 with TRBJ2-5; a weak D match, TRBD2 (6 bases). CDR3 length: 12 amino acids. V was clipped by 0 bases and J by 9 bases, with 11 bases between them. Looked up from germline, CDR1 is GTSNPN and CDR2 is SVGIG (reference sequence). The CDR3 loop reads CAWSVPLASQYF. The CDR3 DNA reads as TGTGCCTGGAGTGTCCCCCTAGCGTCCCAGTACTTC.

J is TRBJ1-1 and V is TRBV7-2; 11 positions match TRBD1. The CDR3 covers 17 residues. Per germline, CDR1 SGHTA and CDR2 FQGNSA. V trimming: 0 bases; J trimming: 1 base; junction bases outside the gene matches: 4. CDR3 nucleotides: TGTGCCAGCAGCTTAGCAGGACAGGGGGCATCGAACACTGAAGCTTTCTTT. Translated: CASSLAGQGASNTEAFF.

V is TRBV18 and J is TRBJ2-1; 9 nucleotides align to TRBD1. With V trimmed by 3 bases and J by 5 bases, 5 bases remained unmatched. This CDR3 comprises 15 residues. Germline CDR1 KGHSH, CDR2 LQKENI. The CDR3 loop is CASSPRDRVHNEQFF. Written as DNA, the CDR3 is TGTGCCAGCTCACCCCGGGACAGGGTCCACAATGAGCAGTTCTTC.

Here the CDR3 DNA reads TGTGCCAGCAGTCAAGCGGGGGGCACAGATACGCAGTATTTT. The encoded protein is CASSQAGGTDTQYF. The V and J genes are TRBV6-4 and TRBJ2-3, with TRBD2 matching over 8 bases. The V and J ends lost 5 bases and 1 base, in that order; junction bases with no gene match: 2. This CDR3 has 14 amino acids. Per the germline V gene, CDR1 is MRHNA and CDR2 is SNTAGT.

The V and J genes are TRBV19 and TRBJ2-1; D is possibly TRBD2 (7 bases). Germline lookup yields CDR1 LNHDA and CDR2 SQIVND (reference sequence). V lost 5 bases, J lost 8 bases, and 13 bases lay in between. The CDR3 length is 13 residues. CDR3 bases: TGTGCCAGTAGTGGGGGGGGCTTCGATGAGCAGTTCTTC. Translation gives CASSGGGFDEQFF.

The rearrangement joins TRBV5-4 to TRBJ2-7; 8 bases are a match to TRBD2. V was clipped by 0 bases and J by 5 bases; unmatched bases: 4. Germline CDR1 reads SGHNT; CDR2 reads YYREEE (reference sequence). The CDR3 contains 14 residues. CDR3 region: CASSLAVGGDEQYF. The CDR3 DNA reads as TGTGCCAGCAGCTTGGCCGTCGGGGGGGACGAGCAGTACTTC.

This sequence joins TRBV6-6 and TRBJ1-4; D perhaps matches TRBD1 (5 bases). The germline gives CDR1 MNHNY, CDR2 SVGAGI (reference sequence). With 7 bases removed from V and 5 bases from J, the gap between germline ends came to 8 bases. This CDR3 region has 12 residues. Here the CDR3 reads CASTRGNEKLFF. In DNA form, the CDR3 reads TGTGCCAGCACTAGGGGAAATGAAAAACTGTTTTTT.

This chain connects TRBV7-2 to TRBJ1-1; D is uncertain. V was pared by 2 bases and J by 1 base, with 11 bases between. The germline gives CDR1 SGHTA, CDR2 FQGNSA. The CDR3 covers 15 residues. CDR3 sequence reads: CASSLSWWANTEAFF. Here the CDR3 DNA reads TGTGCCAGCAGCTTAAGTTGGTGGGCGAACACTGAAGCTTTCTTT.

CDR3 sequence (DNA): TGTGCCAGCAGCCCGACTGGTCCTCATGAGCAGTTCTTC. This encodes CASSPTGPHEQFF. V and J are TRBV7-9 and TRBJ2-1; D gene uncertain. CDR1 SEHNR and CDR2 FQNEAQ come from the germline V gene (reference sequence). The V end lost 5 bases, the J end lost 8 bases, and 13 bases lay between the germline ends. The CDR3 has 13 amino acids.

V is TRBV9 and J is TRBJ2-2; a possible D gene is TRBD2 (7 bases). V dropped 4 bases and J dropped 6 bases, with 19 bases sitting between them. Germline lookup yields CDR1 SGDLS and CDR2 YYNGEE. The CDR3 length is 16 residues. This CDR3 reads CASSPRGGEKAGELFF. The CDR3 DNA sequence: TGTGCCAGCAGCCCGAGGGGGGGGGAGAAGGCCGGGGAGCTGTTTTTT.

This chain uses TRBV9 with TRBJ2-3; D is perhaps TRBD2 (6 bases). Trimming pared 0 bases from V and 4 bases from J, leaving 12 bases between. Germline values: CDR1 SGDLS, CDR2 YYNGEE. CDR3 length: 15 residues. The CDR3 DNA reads TGTGCCAGCAGCGTAGGGGATAGCGGTTCAGATACGCAGTATTTT. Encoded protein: CASSVGDSGSDTQYF.

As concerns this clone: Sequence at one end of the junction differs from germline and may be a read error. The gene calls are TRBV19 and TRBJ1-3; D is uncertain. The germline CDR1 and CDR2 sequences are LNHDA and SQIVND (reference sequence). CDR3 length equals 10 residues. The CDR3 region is CVSGGNTIYF. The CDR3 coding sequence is TGCGTGAGCGGGGGAAACACCATATATTTT.